This T cell receptor beta chain stems from a study of blood T cell repertoires in COVID-19. Across the study: From T cells, B-cell-depleted T cells, or PBMCs came the material, which was cDNA or gDNA.

How the authors handled the data: How many nucleated cells were present was estimated from reference gene primer amplification. Method: immunoSEQ multiplex PCR; TCRdb's copy keeps in-frame clones and lacks some. The V and J calls and the clone size are those of that table, but D and trimming were determined from the DNA. This sample carries 330,000 or so clones, approximately 89% of them seen once, and the ten largest clones take 3% to 4.5%. The germline V gene encodes CDR1 MDHEN and CDR2 SYDVKM. J lost 8 bases, V lost 6 bases, and 4 bases had no gene match. This CDR3 spans 14 amino acids. The V and J genes are TRBV28 and TRBJ2-3; 14 positions match TRBD2. Sequences were obtained from peripheral blood. The TCR was taken from an older woman with COVID-19, enrolled during active disease. CDR3 residues: CASSRLAGGRTQYF. The DNA for the CDR3 is TGTGCCAGCAGCAGACTAGCGGGGGGGCGTACGCAGTATTTT. Full variable domain (missing parts from reference TRBV28 and TRBJ2-3): DVKVTQSSRYLVKRTGEKVFLECVQDMDHENMFWYRQDPGLGLRLIYFSYDVKMKEKGDIPEGYSVSREKKERFSLILESASTNQTSMYLCASSRLAGGRTQYFGPGTRLTVL.